A single sample gave rise to the 31 T cell receptor beta chains below, sequenced in a study of T cell responses to AZD1222 COVID-19 vaccine. The protocol was immunoSEQ multiplex PCR, while the TCRdb copy is restricted to in-frame clones and leaves out a portion. The sample yields 100,000 to 150,000 clones, about nine tenths seen once. The material sequenced was peripheral blood, taken on day 0 of MenACWY control vaccination. The receptor source for this set is an adult in good health.

The chain employs TRBV7-2 and TRBJ2-2; D gene uncertain. The CDR3 length is 14 residues. V lost 0 bases and J lost 2, with 4 bases in between. CDR1 is SGHTA and CDR2 is FQGNSA in the germline V gene. The CDR3 DNA sequence: TGTGCCAGCAGCTTAGCGGTTAACACCGGGGAGCTGTTTTTT. It encodes CASSLAVNTGELFF.

The chain is built from TRBV6-5 and TRBJ2-7, with D perhaps being TRBD1 or TRBD2 (5 bases each). The CDR3 sequence is 12 residues long. Looked up from germline, CDR1 is MNHEY and CDR2 is SVGAGI. Between the trimmed V and J ends, which lost 8 bases and 3 bases, there was a span of 11 bases. The CDR3 nucleotides read TGTGCCAGCGGGGGTGGGGGCTACGAGCAGTACTTC. This gives the protein CASGGGGYEQYF.

The rearrangement links TRBV19 to TRBJ2-4; D gene uncertain. This CDR3 is built from 14 residues. Trimming took off 2 bases at V and 9 bases at J, with 14 bases between the two ends. CDR1 is LNHDA, CDR2 SQIVND, per germline (reference sequence). Here the CDR3 reads CASSIRTETTIQYF. In nucleotides, the CDR3 is TGTGCCAGTAGTATACGAACAGAAACTACCATTCAGTACTTC. The variable domain in full, with the rest retrieved from reference TRBV19 and TRBJ2-4, is DGGITQSPKYLFRKEGQNVTLSCEQNLNHDAMYWYRQDPGQGLRLIYYSQIVNDFQKGDIAEGYSVSREKKESFPLTVTSAQKNPTAFYLCASSIRTETTIQYFGAGTRLSVL.

Note on this clone: A junction boundary mismatches the germline segment, possibly from a read error. The V and J genes are TRBV7-3 and TRBJ2-6, with a weak D call TRBD2 (6 bases). CDR3 size: 15 residues. Germline V CDR1 and CDR2: SGHTA, FQGTGA. CDR3 amino acids: CASSPTSSRANVLTF. The CDR3 DNA follows: TGTGCCAGCAGCCCAACTAGCTCTCGGGCCAACGTCCTGACTTTC.

The rearrangement links TRBV27 to TRBJ2-3, with a tentative D call TRBD1 (5 bases). The germline V and J ends were trimmed by 7 bases and 0 bases, with 14 bases remaining between them. Per the germline V gene, CDR1 is MNHEY and CDR2 is SMNVEV (reference sequence). The CDR3 spans 15 residues. This CDR3 reads CASTPPQGSTDTQYF. Written as DNA, the CDR3 is TGTGCCAGCACCCCTCCCCAGGGAAGCACAGATACGCAGTATTTT.

For the CDR3, the DNA is TGTGCCAGTAGCGGACTAGGACAAGAGACCCAGTACTTC. It translates to CASSGLGQETQYF. V gene TRBV19 combines with J gene TRBJ2-5, with 7 bases matching TRBD2. Losses at the gene ends were 6 bases for V and 2 bases for J; bases not matched to a gene: 3. The V gene's germline CDR1 is LNHDA and CDR2 SQIVND (reference sequence). The CDR3 covers 13 residues.

The chain carries TRBV7-2 and TRBJ2-7; D might be TRBD2 (6 bases). CDR1 and CDR2 (germline): SGHTA, FQGNSA. V lost 4 bases to trimming and J lost 2 bases, with 21 bases between them. The CDR3 is 17 residues long. CDR3 sequence (DNA): TGTGCCAGCAGCTCGGAACTCGGGGGACGGGCTGCCTACGAGCAGTACGTC. Translation gives CASSSELGGRAAYEQYV.

J is TRBJ2-1 and V is TRBV28; D may be TRBD1 (5 bases). Germline V lookup: CDR1 MDHEN, CDR2 SYDVKM. The CDR3 has 17 residues. V gave up 3 bases and J gave up 4 bases, with 19 bases separating them. CDR3 amino acids: CASSLSGTDSLYNEQFF. CDR3 bases: TGTGCCAGCAGTTTGTCTGGCACCGACAGTCTTTACAATGAGCAGTTCTTC. Complete variable domain (other parts from reference TRBV28 and TRBJ2-1): DVKVTQSSRYLVKRTGEKVFLECVQDMDHENMFWYRQDPGLGLRLIYFSYDVKMKEKGDIPEGYSVSREKKERFSLILESASTNQTSMYLCASSLSGTDSLYNEQFFGPGTRLTVL.

V usage is TRBV19 and J usage is TRBJ1-5; D may be TRBD1 (5 bases). The CDR3 is made up of 14 amino acids. V was cut by 6 bases and J by 0 bases, with 9 bases left in between. Germline-derived CDR1 and CDR2 are LNHDA and SQIVND (reference sequence). CDR3 region: CASRGVYSNQPQHF. The DNA of the CDR3 is TGTGCCAGTAGGGGGGTTTATAGCAATCAGCCCCAGCATTTT.

The chain combines TRBV10-3 with TRBJ1-1; TRBD1 matches at 10 bases. J gave up 8 bases and V 6 bases, and 18 bases lay outside the gene matches. Germline V gene sequence: CDR1 ENHRY, CDR2 SYGVKD. This CDR3 region has 17 residues. The CDR3 sequence is CAISSVGGTGVKGEAFF. The CDR3 nucleotides are TGTGCCATCAGCTCCGTTGGAGGGACAGGGGTTAAAGGGGAAGCTTTCTTT.

In its sample, this clone was seen once. The V call is TRBV12-3 or TRBV12-4, the J call TRBJ1-2; D unclear. The germline V and J ends were trimmed by 3 bases and 4 bases, with 9 bases remaining between them. This CDR3 has 13 residues. The CDR3 DNA sequence: TGTGCCAGCAGTTTGTCCGGAGTCTATGGCTACACCTTC. Protein: CASSLSGVYGYTF.

The chain employs TRBV19 and TRBJ1-5; no clear D gene. V lost 5 bases and J 3 bases, leaving 8 bases between the germline ends. The germline V gene has CDR1 LNHDA and CDR2 SQIVND (reference sequence). The CDR3 runs 13 residues. The CDR3 sequence is CASSWQDNQPQHF. The CDR3 DNA is TGTGCCAGTAGTTGGCAGGACAATCAGCCCCAGCATTTT.

The chain combines TRBV6-5 with TRBJ1-1; D is perhaps TRBD1 (6 bases). Trimming left V 5 bases short and J 5 bases short, with 18 bases between. Germline V CDR1 and CDR2: MNHEY, SVGAGI. The CDR3 is 15 amino acids. The CDR3 here is CASSLWGRRYTEAFF. The CDR3 DNA follows: TGTGCCAGCAGTCTTTGGGGGCGAAGGTATACTGAAGCTTTCTTT.

The J gene is TRBJ1-3, the V gene TRBV6-2 or TRBV6-3; perhaps TRBD1 as D (5 bases). Per the germline V gene, CDR1 is MNHEY and CDR2 is SVGEGT. This CDR3 has 18 amino acids. Trimming took off 2 bases at V and 5 bases at J, with 22 bases between the two ends. CDR3 bases: TGTGCCAGCAGTTACCGACAGTCGGACGATGGGCCGAGAAACACCATATATTTT. Protein sequence: CASSYRQSDDGPRNTIYF.

The rearrangement uses TRBV13 and TRBJ2-7; D remains unclear. The CDR3 covers 14 residues. Germline lookup yields CDR1 PRHDT and CDR2 FYEKMQ (reference sequence). V was cut by 1 base and J by 0 bases, with 7 bases left in between. CDR3 amino acids: CASSLAWSSYEQYF. CDR3 DNA sequence: TGTGCCAGCAGCTTAGCCTGGAGCTCCTACGAGCAGTACTTC.

V usage is TRBV12-3 or TRBV12-4 and J usage is TRBJ2-5; no clear D. This CDR3 is 13 amino acids long. V lost 0 bases to trimming and J lost 7 bases, with 9 bases between them. CDR3 sequence (DNA): TGTGCCAGCAGTTTAGCCGGCCCAGGGACCCAGTACTTC. Residues: CASSLAGPGTQYF.

The V call is TRBV6-5, the J call TRBJ2-7, with no clear D. Germline CDR1 reads MNHEY; CDR2 reads SVGAGI. V lost 3 bases to trimming and J lost 7 bases, with 16 bases between them. The CDR3 contains 14 residues. The CDR3 here is CASSYSRSGLEQYF. CDR3 DNA: TGTGCCAGCAGTTATTCGAGGAGTGGGTTGGAGCAGTACTTC.

The chain uses TRBV5-1 and TRBJ1-1; perhaps TRBD1 as D (5 bases). The V and J ends lost 0 bases and 2 bases respectively, with 14 bases between them. The germline gives CDR1 SGHRS, CDR2 YFSETQ. The CDR3 is 16 amino acids. The DNA for the CDR3 is TGCGCCAGCAGCTTGGGACAGCCAGCTATAAACACTGAAGCTTTCTTT. Translated: CASSLGQPAINTEAFF.

This clone has more than one count but fewer than ten. The chain couples TRBV15 to TRBJ1-5, with 7 bases that match TRBD1. Trimming at V came to 2 bases and at J to 0 bases, leaving 10 bases not matched to a gene. Germline V gives CDR1 LNHNV, CDR2 YYDKDF (reference sequence). The length of the CDR3 is 18 residues. The CDR3 nucleotides are TGTGCCACCAGCAGATCTCCAGGGGGGCCGTATAGCAATCAGCCCCAGCATTTT. Translating it yields CATSRSPGGPYSNQPQHF.

The chain is built from TRBV2 and TRBJ2-1; TRBD2 matches 9 bases. Germline V lookup: CDR1 SNHLY, CDR2 FYNNEI. Germline trimming cut 4 bases from V and 2 bases from J; bases unmatched to any gene: 3. CDR3 length: 15 residues. CDR3 region: CASSVLAGAYNEQFF. DNA of the CDR3: TGTGCCAGCAGTGTTTTAGCGGGAGCCTACAATGAGCAGTTCTTC.

This clone appeared a single time. The chain links TRBV6-5 to TRBJ1-4; a weak D match, TRBD1 (6 bases). CDR1 and CDR2 from the germline V gene are MNHEY and SVGAGI. The CDR3 is 15 amino acids. The germline V and J ends were trimmed by 6 bases and 3 bases, with 14 bases remaining between them. CDR3 sequence (DNA): TGTGCCAGCAGCCAGGACAGAGGCTCTAATGAAAAACTGTTTTTT. This translates into CASSQDRGSNEKLFF.

The CDR3 DNA follows: TGCAGCGTTGAATCGCGCCTCAGGGGAAGCGTCAAAAACATTCAGTACTTC. As protein: CSVESRLRGSVKNIQYF. The rearrangement links TRBV29-1 to TRBJ2-4; maybe TRBD1 (6 bases). The germline V gene encodes CDR1 SQVTM and CDR2 ANQGSEA. CDR3 length: 17 amino acids. V was trimmed by 2 bases and J by 3 bases, leaving 20 bases between them. Full variable domain (missing parts from reference TRBV29-1 and TRBJ2-4): SAVISQKPSRDICQRGTSLTIQCQVDSQVTMMFWYRQQPGQSLTLIATANQGSEATYESGFVIDKFPISRPNLTFSTLTVSNMSPEDSSIYLCSVESRLRGSVKNIQYFGAGTRLSVL.

The chain has TRBV27 and TRBJ1-1, with TRBD1 matching over 8 bases. V was pared by 4 bases and J by 2 bases, with 3 bases of the junction left unmatched. The CDR3 is 14 amino acids. Germline V gene lookup returns CDR1 MNHEY and CDR2 SMNVEV (reference sequence). The CDR3 DNA sequence: TGTGCCAGCAGTTCAGGGGGCAAAAACACTGAAGCTTTCTTT. Translated: CASSSGGKNTEAFF.

The V and J genes are TRBV27 and TRBJ2-6; 7 nucleotides align to TRBD1. CDR1 MNHEY and CDR2 SMNVEV come from the germline V gene (reference sequence). The CDR3 length is 14 residues. J lost 1 base, V lost 11 bases, and 5 bases had no gene match. CDR3 sequence reads: CAVTGDSGANVLTF. For the CDR3, the DNA is TGTGCCGTCACAGGGGATTCTGGGGCCAACGTCCTGACTTTC.

This clone was detected only a few times. This chain joins TRBV9 and TRBJ2-7; TRBD2 matches 10 bases. Trimming cost V 3 bases and J 1 base; bases outside gene matches: 1. The CDR3 is 14 residues long. The germline V gene has CDR1 SGDLS and CDR2 YYNGEE. The CDR3 DNA sequence: TGTGCCAGCAGCGCGGGACTAGCGTCCTACGAGCAGTACTTC. Protein product: CASSAGLASYEQYF. The full variable domain, completed using reference TRBV9 and TRBJ2-7, is DSGVTQTPKHLITATGQRVTLRCSPRSGDLSVYWYQQSLDQGLQFLIQYYNGEERAKGNILERFSAQQFPDLHSELNLSSLELGDSALYFCASSAGLASYEQYFGPGTRLTVT.

The chain recombines TRBV19 with TRBJ1-1, with D perhaps matching TRBD1 (6 bases). Deletions cut 11 bases from V and 4 bases from J, with 20 bases between. Germline V gene lookup returns CDR1 LNHDA and CDR2 SQIVND (reference sequence). There are 14 residues in the CDR3. This CDR3 is CASSIGGGSTEAFF. CDR3 DNA: TGTGCCTCTTCGATAGGGGGAGGGAGCACTGAAGCTTTCTTT. The complete variable domain, with remaining parts taken from reference TRBV19 and TRBJ1-1, reads DGGITQSPKYLFRKEGQNVTLSCEQNLNHDAMYWYRQDPGQGLRLIYYSQIVNDFQKGDIAEGYSVSREKKESFPLTVTSAQKNPTAFYLCASSIGGGSTEAFFGQGTRLTVV.

The chain uses TRBV27 and TRBJ2-6, with D hard to call. The V end was cut by 4 bases, the J end by 0 bases, with 10 bases between. CDR1 and CDR2 (germline): MNHEY, SMNVEV (reference sequence). The CDR3 covers 16 residues. CDR3 sequence reads: CASSWSFSSGANVLTF. The DNA of the CDR3 is TGTGCCAGCAGTTGGTCGTTTAGCTCTGGGGCCAACGTCCTGACTTTC.

The genes are TRBV25-1 and TRBJ2-3, with D uncertain. In germline, CDR1 is MGHDK, CDR2 SYGVNS. V lost 1 base and J 1 base, leaving 3 bases between the germline ends. The CDR3 has 13 amino acids. The CDR3 here is CASSELGTDTQYF. CDR3 coding DNA: TGTGCCAGCAGTGAATTAGGCACAGATACGCAGTATTTT.

This chain uses TRBV6-5 with TRBJ1-2; TRBD1 aligns across 9 bases. V gave up 6 bases and J gave up 2 bases; unmatched junction bases: 4. The length of the CDR3 is 14 residues. Looked up from germline, CDR1 is MNHEY and CDR2 is SVGAGI. The CDR3 DNA reads TGTGCCAGCAGCGGGACAGGGTCGAACTATGGCTACACCTTC. Translation: CASSGTGSNYGYTF.

The table lists this clone with a few counts. The V and J genes are TRBV28 and TRBJ1-5; 12 nucleotides align to TRBD1. Germline V gene lookup returns CDR1 MDHEN and CDR2 SYDVKM. The CDR3 runs 18 residues. The V gene end was trimmed by 6 bases and the J gene end by 6 bases; junction bases not matched to a gene: 15. CDR3 DNA sequence: TGTGCCAGCAGCCTAGAAACCGGGACAGGGGGCGCGGGTCAGCCCCAGCATTTT. Translation gives CASSLETGTGGAGQPQHF.

The chain recombines TRBV2 with TRBJ2-7; D gene unclear. Germline loops: CDR1 SNHLY, CDR2 FYNNEI. V gave up 4 bases and J gave up 3 bases, with 10 bases separating them. The CDR3 length is 13 residues. CDR3 bases: TGTGCCAGCAGTGGCCGGATAAACTACGAGCAGTACTTC. Translated: CASSGRINYEQYF.